The rows below give T cell receptor beta chains drawn from one sample of a study of cytomegalovirus exposure and HLA in healthy donors. The repertoire was sequenced with immunoSEQ multiplex PCR; TCRdb's copy has only in-frame clones and lacks some. The sample comprises about 330,000 clones, more than 80% of which are singletons, and around 0.8% rests with the top ten. Sequencing was done on a sample of PBMCs. The receptors shown here come from a woman younger than 30 in good health and CMV-seronegative. Each CDR3 is given with its conserved first and last residue.

J | V | CDR3
TRBJ1-2 | TRBV6-5 | CASSYTGTDNYGYTF
TRBJ2-7 | TRBV7-6 | CASSGGYSYEQYF
TRBJ2-3 | TRBV5-1 | CASSLVGVADTQYF
TRBJ2-7 | TRBV5-4 | CASSLRGTAMYEQYF
TRBJ1-5 | TRBV27 | CASGGGESNQPQHF
TRBJ1-2 | TRBV10-3 | CAISEGQLDYGYTF
TRBJ1-2 | TRBV11-3 | CASSLDGARGYTF
TRBJ2-1 | TRBV6-1 | CASSEGHYNEQFF
TRBJ2-7 | TRBV7-9 | CASSGSSGTENYEQYF
TRBJ1-1 | TRBV15 | CATSRAVNTEAFF
TRBJ1-4 | TRBV28 | CASGQGRGIATNEKLFF
TRBJ1-1 | TRBV12-5 | CASGLADMNTEAFF
TRBJ1-1 | TRBV4-3 | CASSQLQGYYTEAFF
TRBJ2-5 | TRBV25-1 | CASSIGQSGWETQYF